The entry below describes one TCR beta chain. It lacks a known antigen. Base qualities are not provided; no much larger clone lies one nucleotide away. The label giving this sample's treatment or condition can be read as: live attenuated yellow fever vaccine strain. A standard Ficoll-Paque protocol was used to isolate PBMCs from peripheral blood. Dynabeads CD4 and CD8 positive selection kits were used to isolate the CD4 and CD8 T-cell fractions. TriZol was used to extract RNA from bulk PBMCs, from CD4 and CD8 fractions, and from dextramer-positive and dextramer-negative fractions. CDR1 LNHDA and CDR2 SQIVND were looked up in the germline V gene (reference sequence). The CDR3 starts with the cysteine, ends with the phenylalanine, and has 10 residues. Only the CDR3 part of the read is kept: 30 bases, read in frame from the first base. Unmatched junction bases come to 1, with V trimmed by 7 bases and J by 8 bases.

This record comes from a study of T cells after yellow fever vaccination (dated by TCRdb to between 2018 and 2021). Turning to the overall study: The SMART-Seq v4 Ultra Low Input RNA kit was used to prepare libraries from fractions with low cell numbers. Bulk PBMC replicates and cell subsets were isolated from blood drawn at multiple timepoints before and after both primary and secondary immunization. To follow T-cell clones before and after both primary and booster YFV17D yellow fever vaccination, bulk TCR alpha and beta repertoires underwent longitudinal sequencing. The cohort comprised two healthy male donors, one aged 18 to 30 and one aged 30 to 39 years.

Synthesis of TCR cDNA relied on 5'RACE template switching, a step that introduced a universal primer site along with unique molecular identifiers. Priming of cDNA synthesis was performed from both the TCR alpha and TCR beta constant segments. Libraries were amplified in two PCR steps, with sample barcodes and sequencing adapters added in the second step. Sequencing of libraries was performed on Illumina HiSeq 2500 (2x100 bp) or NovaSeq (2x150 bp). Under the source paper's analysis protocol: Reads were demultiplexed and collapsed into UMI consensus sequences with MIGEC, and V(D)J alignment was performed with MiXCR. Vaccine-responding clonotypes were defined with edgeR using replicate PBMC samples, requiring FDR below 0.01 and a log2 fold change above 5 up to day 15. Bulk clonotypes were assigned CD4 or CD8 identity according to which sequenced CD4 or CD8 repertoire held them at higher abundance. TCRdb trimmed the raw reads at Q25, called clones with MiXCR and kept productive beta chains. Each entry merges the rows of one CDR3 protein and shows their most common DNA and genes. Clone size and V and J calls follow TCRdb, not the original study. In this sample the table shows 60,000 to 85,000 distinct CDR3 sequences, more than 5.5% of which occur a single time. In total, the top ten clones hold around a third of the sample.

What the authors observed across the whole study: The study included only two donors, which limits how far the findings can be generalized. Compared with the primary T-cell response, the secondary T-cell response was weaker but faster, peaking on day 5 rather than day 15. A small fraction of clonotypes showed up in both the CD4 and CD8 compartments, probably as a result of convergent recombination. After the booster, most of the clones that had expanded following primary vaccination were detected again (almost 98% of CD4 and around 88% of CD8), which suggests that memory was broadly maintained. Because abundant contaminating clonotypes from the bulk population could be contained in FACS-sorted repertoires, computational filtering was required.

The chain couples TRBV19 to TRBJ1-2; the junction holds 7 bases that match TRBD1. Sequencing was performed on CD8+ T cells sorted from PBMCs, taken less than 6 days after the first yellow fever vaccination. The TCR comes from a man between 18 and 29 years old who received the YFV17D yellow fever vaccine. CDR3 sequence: CASKGAGYTF. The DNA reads TGTGCCAGTAAGGGGGCAGGCTACACCTTC.